This T cell receptor (beta chain) was captured by sequencing in a study of cytotoxic CD8 clonotypes in ibrutinib-treated CLL. Libraries were prepared by immunoSEQ multiplex PCR; TCRdb keeps only in-frame clonotypes and omits some of them. The sample contains 6,500 to 7,000 clones, less than 75% of which appear only once. The CDR3 has 14 amino acids. V lost 3 bases to trimming and J lost 6 bases, with 12 bases between them. CDR1 is KGHSH and CDR2 is LQKENI in the germline V gene. Cryopreserved PBMCs provided around 1.9 micrograms of genomic DNA for the TCR beta libraries. V is TRBV18 and J is TRBJ1-5, with D possibly TRBD1 on 6 matching bases. The sequence came from a human donor with chronic lymphocytic leukemia. Sequences were derived from PBMCs, sampled before ibrutinib treatment. CDR3 residues: CASSPGQGSQPQHF. CDR3 DNA sequence: TGTGCCAGCTCACCTGGGCAGGGGAGTCAGCCCCAGCATTTT.